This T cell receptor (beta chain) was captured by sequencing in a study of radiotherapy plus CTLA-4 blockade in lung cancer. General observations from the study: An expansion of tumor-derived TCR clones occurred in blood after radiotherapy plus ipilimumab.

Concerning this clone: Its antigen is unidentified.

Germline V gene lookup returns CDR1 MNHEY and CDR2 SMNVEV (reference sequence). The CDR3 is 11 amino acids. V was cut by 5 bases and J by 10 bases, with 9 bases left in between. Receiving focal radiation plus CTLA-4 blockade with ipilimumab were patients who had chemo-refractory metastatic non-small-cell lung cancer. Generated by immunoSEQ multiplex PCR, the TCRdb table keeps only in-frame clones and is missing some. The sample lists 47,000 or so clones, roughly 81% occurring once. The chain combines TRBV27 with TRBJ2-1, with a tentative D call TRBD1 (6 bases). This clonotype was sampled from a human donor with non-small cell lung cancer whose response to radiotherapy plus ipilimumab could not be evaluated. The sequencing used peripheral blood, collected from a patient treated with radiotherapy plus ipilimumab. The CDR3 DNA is TGTGCCAGCAGTCACACAGGGGAGCAGTTCTTC. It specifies CASSHTGEQFF.